These T cell receptor beta chains were read from a single sample in a study of blood T cell repertoires in COVID-19. Clones were read by immunoSEQ multiplex PCR, and TCRdb kept only the in-frame ones, dropping some. The table shows 150,000 to 200,000 clones, with 89% occurring only once. The sample taken for sequencing was peripheral blood. These receptor sequences come from a man aged 40-49 years with acute or convalescent COVID-19. The CDR3 runs from the conserved cysteine through the conserved F or W. A D gene is named only where the DNA matches it firmly. Expanded clones get a size class; other rows say once, few or many, or leave the size out.

>TRBJ1-6|TRBD1|TRBV6-5|-
TGTGCCAGCACTGGACAGGGAGGGAATAATTCACCCCTCCACTTT
CASTGQGGNNSPLHF
>TRBJ2-7|-|TRBV30|-
TGTGCCTGGAGAGTAACCGGCGAGCAGTACTTC
CAWRVTGEQYF
>TRBJ2-2|-|TRBV19|-
TGTGCCAGTAGTTTGGGGGGCACCGGGGAGCTGTTTTTT
CASSLGGTGELFF
>TRBJ1-1|TRBD1|TRBV29-1|-
TGCAGCGTGGGACAGGGGGCGAGCACTGAAGCTTTCTTT
CSVGQGASTEAFF
>TRBJ1-2|-|TRBV18|-
TGTGCCAGCTCACCAAAGTCCTCAAGCAGCTACACCTTC
CASSPKSSSSYTF
>TRBJ2-6|TRBD1|TRBV4-1|-
TGCGCCAGCAGCCAGAGGGATAATAGGGACAGGGTAGTTGGGGCCAACGTCCTGACTTTC
CASSQRDNRDRVVGANVLTF
>TRBJ1-1|-|TRBV6-5|-
TGTGCCAGCAGTTACAGGGGGATTAACACTGAAGCTTTCTTT
CASSYRGINTEAFF
>TRBJ1-6|TRBD1|TRBV5-1|once
TGCGCCAGCAGCTTGGAGGCAGGGGGCATATCACCCCTCCACTTT
CASSLEAGGISPLHF
>TRBJ1-1|-|TRBV6-5|-
TGTGCCAGCAGTCTCCGGTATCTAGGTGAAGCTTTCTTT
CASSLRYLGEAFF
>TRBJ1-1|-|TRBV2|-
TGTGCCAGCAGTGAAAGGACAGATTCGGCTTTCTTT
CASSERTDSAFF
>TRBJ1-2|TRBD1|TRBV6-5|-
TGTGCCAGCACCCCGACAGGGGTTAACTATGGCTACACCTTC
CASTPTGVNYGYTF
>TRBJ1-4|TRBD1|TRBV19|-
TGTGCCAGTAGTATTAAGGGGGCAACTGAAAAACTGTTTTTT
CASSIKGATEKLFF
>TRBJ1-5|TRBD1|TRBV5-6|-
TGTGCCAGCAGCCCCCGGGACAGGGAAGGGGCCCAGCATTTT
CASSPRDREGAQHF
>TRBJ1-6|-|TRBV7-2|-
TGTGCCAGCAGCCCAGGGGTCTCCAATTCACCCCTCCACTTT
CASSPGVSNSPLHF
>TRBJ1-5|-|TRBV4-1|-
TGCGCCAGCAGCCAAGGAGAGGAGCCCCAGCATTTT
CASSQGEEPQHF
>TRBJ1-1|TRBD1|TRBV6-5|-
TGTGCCAGCAGTTCCCCAAACAGGGGAATGAACACTGAAGCTTTCTTT
CASSSPNRGMNTEAFF
>TRBJ1-2|TRBD1|TRBV5-1|-
TGCGCCAGCCGGGACCCGGGAGGGGGCAATGGCTACACCTTC
CASRDPGGGNGYTF
>TRBJ2-5|TRBD2|TRBV5-4|-
TGTGCCAGCAGCAACCCTAGCGGGGGGGCCTTAGAGACCCAGTACTTC
CASSNPSGGALETQYF
>TRBJ1-4|TRBD1|TRBV5-6|-
TGTGCCAGCAGCTTGAAAGACAGGGGTAATGAAAAACTGTTTTTT
CASSLKDRGNEKLFF
>TRBJ2-1|TRBD2|TRBV7-2|-
TGTGCCAGCAGCCCCGGGACTAGCGCCAATGAGCAGTTCTTC
CASSPGTSANEQFF
>TRBJ2-1|TRBD2|TRBV13|-
TGTGCCAGCAGCCCCCGATCGGGACTAGCGGCCCGCTCCTACAATGAGCAGTTCTTC
CASSPRSGLAARSYNEQFF
>TRBJ1-2|-|TRBV7-8|few
TGTGCCAGCAGCCTAGACGACAGTAACTATGGCTACACCTTC
CASSLDDSNYGYTF
>TRBJ2-1|TRBD2|TRBV30|-
TGTGCCTACGGTGGACTAGCGGGGGGATTTCAGAATGAGCAGTTCTTC
CAYGGLAGGFQNEQFF
>TRBJ1-5|-|TRBV2|-
TGTGCCAGCAGGGGGGGATTCGAGCCCCAGCATTTT
CASRGGFEPQHF
>TRBJ1-2|-|TRBV3-1/TRBV3-2|-
TGTGCCAGCAGCCAAGATGGAGGACAGCGGAAGTATGGCTACACCTTC
CASSQDGGQRKYGYTF
>TRBJ2-7|TRBD2|TRBV5-4|-
TGTGCCAGCAGCCGGGCCGGGGGAGGGGACCTTTACGAGCAGTACTTC
CASSRAGGGDLYEQYF
>TRBJ2-5|TRBD1|TRBV6-5|-
TGTGCCAGCAGTTTCGACAGGGTTAGGGAGACCCAGTACTTC
CASSFDRVRETQYF
>TRBJ2-3|TRBD1|TRBV5-1|once
TGCGCCAGTGCGGACAGGGCAACTAGCACAGATACGCAGTATTTT
CASADRATSTDTQYF
>TRBJ2-1|-|TRBV5-1|-
TGCGCCAGCAGCTTGGGAACGGGGTCCTACAATGAGCAGTTCTTC
CASSLGTGSYNEQFF
>TRBJ2-3|TRBD2|TRBV7-9|-
TGTGCCAGCAGCGAGGGACTAGCAGCAGATACGCAGTATTTT
CASSEGLAADTQYF
>TRBJ1-5|-|TRBV11-2|-
TGTGCCAGCAGCTCCGGTGCGAATCAGCCCCAGCATTTT
CASSSGANQPQHF
>TRBJ2-7|TRBD1|TRBV19|-
TGTGCCACAACGGGACAGCTCTACGAGCAGTACTTC
CATTGQLYEQYF
>TRBJ2-7|-|TRBV6-5|-
TGTGCCAGCAGTTACTCGTCAGGTGGCACCTACGAGCAGTACTTC
CASSYSSGGTYEQYF
>TRBJ2-5|-|TRBV3-1/TRBV3-2|-
TGTGCCAGCAGCCAGGGTGAGCGTGGATTGGAGACCCAGTACTTC
CASSQGERGLETQYF
>TRBJ1-2|-|TRBV7-2|-
TGTGCCAGCAGCTTAGCGGAGGGGACTGCTTCGGGCTACACCTTC
CASSLAEGTASGYTF
>TRBJ1-1|-|TRBV4-2|-
TGTGCCAGCAGCCAAAGGAGGGGCGGATCTATGAACACTGAAGCTTTCTTT
CASSQRRGGSMNTEAFF
>TRBJ1-2|-|TRBV30|once
TGTGCCTGGAGTGGAGGGACATTAGGCTACACCTTC
CAWSGGTLGYTF
>TRBJ2-5|-|TRBV10-1|-
TGCGCCAGCAGTCCTCTGGGCCCTAAGTCGGAGACCCAGTACTTC
CASSPLGPKSETQYF
>TRBJ2-7|-|TRBV11-3|-
TGTGCCAGCAGCGCGGGACAGTCCTACGAGCAGTACTTC
CASSAGQSYEQYF
>TRBJ2-3|TRBD1|TRBV6-6|-
TGTGCCAGCAGTTTACGACAGGGTCTATCGCCAGATACGCAGTATTTT
CASSLRQGLSPDTQYF
>TRBJ2-3|-|TRBV24-1|-
TGTGCCACCAGTGCCCCCTCACCGGGGAGCACAGATACGCAGTATTTT
CATSAPSPGSTDTQYF
>TRBJ1-4|TRBD1|TRBV30|-
TGTGCCTGGATTCCTAGGACAGGGAAAAAACTGTTTTTT
CAWIPRTGKKLFF
>TRBJ2-7|-|TRBV30|-
TGTGCCTGCGTTTGGGGGCCGTTCGAGCAGTACTTC
CACVWGPFEQYF
>TRBJ2-7|-|TRBV5-4|-
TGTGCCAGCAGCTTGGCCGCTAGTCGAAACGAGCAGTACTTC
CASSLAASRNEQYF
>TRBJ2-7|-|TRBV2|-
TGTGCCATGCTGACAGGCCAATCCTACGAGCAGTACTTC
CAMLTGQSYEQYF
>TRBJ1-2|-|TRBV4-3|-
TGCGCCAGCAGCCAAGATATCACAGGGCCTCATTATGGCTACACCTTC
CASSQDITGPHYGYTF
>TRBJ2-3|TRBD2|TRBV2|-
TGTGCCAGCAGTGTTTTTGCGGGGGGGCCAGGAGATACGCAGTATTTT
CASSVFAGGPGDTQYF
>TRBJ2-7|TRBD2|TRBV5-1|-
TGCGCCAGCAGCGGGGGGACTAGCGCCTACGAGCAGTACTTC
CASSGGTSAYEQYF
>TRBJ2-7|-|TRBV6-2/TRBV6-3|-
TGTGCCAGCTGCCGGCTGGACAGTTCATTCCCGGCCTCCTACGAGCAGTACTTC
CASCRLDSSFPASYEQYF
>TRBJ1-4|-|TRBV5-1|-
TGCGCCAGCAGCGCGGCGGGGTATGAAAAACTGTTTTTT
CASSAAGYEKLFF
>TRBJ2-3|TRBD1|TRBV10-3|-
TGTGCCATCAGTGATTCCGGGACAGGGTCAGATACGCAGTATTTT
CAISDSGTGSDTQYF